What follows are 21 T cell receptor beta chains derived from one specimen sequenced in a study of cytomegalovirus exposure and HLA in healthy donors. The PCR had 60 Vbeta and 13 Jbeta primers. Produced via immunoSEQ multiplex PCR; TCRdb's table is partial and in-frame only. Of about 180,000 clones listed, roughly 88% are singletons. Sequencing used PBMCs. These receptors all come from a girl aged 2 to 10 in good health and CMV-seropositive.

This clone was detected a few times. This rearrangement joins TRBV2 to TRBJ1-4; 7 nucleotides align to TRBD1. V lost 8 bases, J lost 8 bases, and 14 bases stayed unmatched. The CDR3 has 15 residues. CDR1 is SNHLY, CDR2 FYNNEI, per germline. The CDR3 loop reads CASLSGGGFWEKLFF. CDR3 nucleotides: TGTGCCAGCCTTTCGGGAGGGGGCTTTTGGGAAAAACTGTTTTTT.

V usage is TRBV11-2 and J usage is TRBJ2-7, with a weak D call TRBD2 (6 bases). Deletions cut 8 bases from V and 2 bases from J, with 7 bases between. This CDR3 has 11 amino acids. Germline loops: CDR1 SGHAT, CDR2 FQNNGV. CDR3 in amino acids: CASGGAYEQYF. The CDR3 nucleotides are TGTGCCAGCGGCGGGGCCTACGAGCAGTACTTC.

V and J are TRBV15 and TRBJ2-3, with 7 bases identical to TRBD2. Germline CDR1 is LNHNV and CDR2 is YYDKDF (reference sequence). The CDR3 totals 15 residues. V dropped 8 bases and J dropped 2; count of bases not matched to a gene: 10. The CDR3 DNA is TGTGCCACCGGCGTTGACCAGCGGGACACAGATACGCAGTATTTT. As protein: CATGVDQRDTDTQYF.

V and J are TRBV19 and TRBJ1-1; D might be TRBD1 (5 bases). Trimming removed 6 bases from V and 5 bases from J, with 13 bases in between. CDR1 is LNHDA, CDR2 SQIVND, per germline (reference sequence). The CDR3 length is 13 residues. CDR3 in amino acids: CASRHDRRTEAFF. The CDR3 DNA is TGTGCCAGTAGGCATGACAGAAGGACTGAAGCTTTCTTT.

J is TRBJ2-2 and V is TRBV6-6; 9 bases line up with TRBD2. The CDR3 spans 15 residues. Germline CDR1 is MNHNY and CDR2 is SVGAGI (reference sequence). With 2 bases clipped from V and 10 bases from J, the junction kept 8 bases outside the gene matches. CDR3 in amino acids: CASSYGTSLGEELFF. The CDR3 bases are TGTGCCAGCAGTTACGGGACTAGCCTTGGCGAGGAGCTGTTTTTT.

This clone was counted a single time. The V gene is TRBV6-1, the J gene TRBJ1-1; TRBD1 matches at 8 bases. The ends lost 5 bases at V and 7 bases at J; junction bases unmatched: 6. From germline, CDR1 is MNHNS and CDR2 SASEGT. This CDR3 has 13 residues. The CDR3 is CASSRGQALEAFF. The CDR3 bases are TGTGCCAGCAGTCGGGGACAGGCACTTGAAGCTTTCTTT.

The chain couples TRBV6-5 to TRBJ2-5; TRBD1 matches at 9 bases. The closer fit of TRBJ2-7 to the DNA end suggests the J call may be wrong. Germline loops: CDR1 MNHEY, CDR2 SVGAGI. The CDR3 length is 15 residues. CDR3 protein: CASSSTTGGSYEQYF. The DNA of the CDR3 is TGTGCCAGCAGTTCTACGACAGGGGGATCCTACGAGCAGTACTTC.

V is TRBV7-9 and J is TRBJ1-2; no clear D. Trimming removed 5 bases at V and 13 bases at J, with 23 bases between. Germline lookup yields CDR1 SEHNR and CDR2 FQNEAQ (reference sequence). This CDR3 spans 14 amino acids. The CDR3 here is CASSIPRDSPPATF. The CDR3 DNA reads TGTGCCAGCAGCATACCCCGCGACTCCCCTCCGGCCACCTTC.

The table lists this clone with a few counts. The chain is built from TRBV10-1 and TRBJ2-7, with 7 bases identical to TRBD1. Germline loops: CDR1 WNHNN, CDR2 SYGVQD (reference sequence). V gave up 5 bases and J gave up 4 bases; unmatched junction bases: 11. The CDR3 runs to 15 residues. DNA for the CDR3: TGCGCCAGCAGTCCCGACAGGGCCAGACCTTACGAGCAGTACTTC. It yields the protein CASSPDRARPYEQYF.

This clone occurred once. Other DNA sequences in the sample encode the same CDR3. The rearrangement joins TRBV19 to TRBJ1-1, with TRBD1 as a possible D gene (6 bases). The CDR3 is 13 amino acids. V dropped 3 bases and J dropped 1 base, with 6 bases sitting between them. The V gene's germline CDR1 is LNHDA and CDR2 SQIVND (reference sequence). The DNA for the CDR3 is TGTGCCAGTAGTATCAGGGGGAACACTGAAGCTTTCTTT. Translation gives CASSIRGNTEAFF.

This clone has just a few counts. The V call is TRBV5-6, the J call TRBJ1-4; the match to TRBD1 covers 7 bases. The V segment lost 2 bases and the J segment 8 bases; nucleotides outside the gene matches: 9. The germline V gene encodes CDR1 SGHDT and CDR2 YYEEEE. The CDR3 is 15 amino acids. The CDR3 spells CASSFGQGGQEKLFF. CDR3 DNA sequence: TGTGCCAGCAGCTTCGGCCAGGGGGGTCAAGAAAAACTGTTTTTT.

The chain joins TRBV28 to TRBJ2-1, with a weak D call TRBD2 (6 bases). This CDR3 is 15 amino acids long. Germline CDR1 reads MDHEN; CDR2 reads SYDVKM. With 2 bases removed from V and 3 bases from J, the gap between germline ends came to 11 bases. The CDR3: CASSLPHSGYNEQFF. CDR3 coding DNA: TGTGCCAGCAGTTTACCCCATAGCGGCTACAATGAGCAGTTCTTC.

The count of this clone is one. The V call is TRBV19, the J call TRBJ1-5; 7 positions agree with TRBD1. CDR3 length: 12 residues. CDR1 and CDR2 (germline): LNHDA, SQIVND (reference sequence). The junction had 3 bases not matched to a gene; V was cut back by 9 bases and J by 4 bases. CDR3 sequence (DNA): TGTGCCAGCCACAGGGGTAATCAGCCCCAGCATTTT. Its translation is CASHRGNQPQHF.

The V call is TRBV5-1, the J call TRBJ2-3, with 7 nucleotides matching TRBD2. V shed 0 bases, J shed 1 base, and the junction held 5 bases outside the gene matches. The germline CDR1 and CDR2 sequences are SGHRS and YFSETQ. This CDR3 comprises 16 residues. As DNA, the CDR3 is TGCGCCAGCAGCTTGGCCGGGGGGAGGGGCACAGATACGCAGTATTTT. Translation: CASSLAGGRGTDTQYF.

The chain uses TRBV7-2 and TRBJ2-3, with D possibly being TRBD1 (6 bases). CDR3 size: 14 residues. Between the trimmed V and J ends, which lost 1 base and 6 bases, there was a span of 11 bases. Germline values: CDR1 SGHTA, CDR2 FQGNSA. The CDR3 DNA reads TGTGCCAGCAGCTTAGTTACAGGGCGGGATACGCAGTATTTT. Protein: CASSLVTGRDTQYF.

The chain employs TRBV4-1 and TRBJ2-2; D ambiguous. CDR1 and CDR2 from the germline V gene are MGHRA and YSYEKL. The CDR3 has 15 amino acids. Trimming cost V 7 bases and J 1 base, with 13 bases left between them. CDR3: CASNEPLKNTGELFF. In DNA form, the CDR3 reads TGCGCCAGCAACGAGCCCCTCAAGAACACCGGGGAGCTGTTTTTT.

The J gene is TRBJ2-1, the V gene TRBV29-1; TRBD1 agrees at 7 bases. Germline CDR1 reads SQVTM; CDR2 reads ANQGSEA. The V and J ends lost 5 bases and 7 bases, in that order; junction bases with no gene match: 5. The CDR3 sequence is 12 residues long. The CDR3 DNA reads TGCAGCGTTAACAGGGGTGAAAATGAGCAGTTCTTC. This codes for CSVNRGENEQFF.

The chain is built from TRBV6-5 and TRBJ1-4; D is ambiguous. Per germline, CDR1 MNHEY and CDR2 SVGAGI. The CDR3 sequence is 15 residues long. V was cut by 6 bases and J by 0 bases, with 11 bases left in between. CDR3 in amino acids: CASRPQVATNEKLFF. The CDR3 nucleotides read TGTGCCAGCAGACCCCAGGTTGCAACTAATGAAAAACTGTTTTTT.

The chain couples TRBV19 to TRBJ1-5, with TRBD1 identical over 11 bases. J gave up 4 bases and V 6 bases, and 2 bases lay outside the gene matches. The germline V gene encodes CDR1 LNHDA and CDR2 SQIVND (reference sequence). This CDR3 is 14 amino acids long. The CDR3 is CASRDRGLNQPQHF. CDR3 bases: TGTGCCAGTAGGGACAGGGGGCTTAATCAGCCCCAGCATTTT.

This rearrangement joins TRBV4-1 to TRBJ1-4; D possibly corresponds to TRBD1 (6 bases). The CDR3 is 16 amino acids. CDR1 is MGHRA and CDR2 is YSYEKL in the germline V gene. Trimming shortened V by 1 base and J by 4 bases, and 13 bases separated the two germline ends. Written as DNA, the CDR3 is TGCGCCAGCAGCCAAGTCTCTGGACAGTTTAATGAAAAACTGTTTTTT. It encodes CASSQVSGQFNEKLFF.

The chain uses TRBV7-9 and TRBJ2-3; 12 nucleotides align to TRBD2. The CDR3 is 16 residues long. V lost 0 bases and J lost 7; bases outside the gene matches: 5. Germline V gene sequence: CDR1 SEHNR, CDR2 FQNEAQ (reference sequence). The CDR3, as DNA: TGTGCCAGCAGCTTAGCCTCTAGCGGGAGGGCCAATACGCAGTATTTT. Translated, it gives CASSLASSGRANTQYF. The full variable domain, with the rest looked up from reference TRBV7-9 and TRBJ2-3, is DTGVSQNPRHKITKRGQNVTFRCDPISEHNRLYWYRQTLGQGPEFLTYFQNEAQLEKSRLLSDRFSAERPKGSFSTLEIQRTEQGDSAMYLCASSLASSGRANTQYFGPGTRLTVL.